The 27 T cell receptor beta chains listed next were all sequenced from one sample in a study of CD8+CD57+ T cells in acquired aplastic anemia. The authors sequenced patients whose flow cytometry had shown CD8+CD57+ cell expansion. Both TCR beta VDJ combination and CDR3 sequence profiling were carried out. Genomic DNA was the template for this profiling. TCRdb re-derived calls from the reads in MiXCR, one entry per CDR3 protein. This sample yields about 180,000 distinct CDR3 sequences, of which approximately 48% are seen a single time; about an eighth belongs to the top ten. The sample was sorted CD4+, CD8+, or CD8+CD57+ T cells (not recorded which) from PBMCs. Receptor source: a human donor with aplastic anemia.

In regard to this clonotype: The missing conserved phenylalanine or tryptophan at the end of this CDR3 makes a read error likely. V usage is TRBV2 and J usage is TRBJ2-1; 12 bases fit TRBD2. CDR1 is SNHLY, CDR2 FYNNEI, per germline. The CDR3 is 14 residues long. Trimming cost V 10 bases and J 3 bases; bases outside gene matches: 4. CDR3 in amino acids: CATRLAGVYNEQFL. Here the CDR3 DNA reads TGTGCCACCAGACTAGCGGGAGTCTACAATGAGCAGTTCCTC.

The chain combines TRBV10-3 with TRBJ1-3; the D is unclear. The CDR3 runs 13 residues. Deletions cut 10 bases from V and 7 bases from J, with 17 bases between. Germline V CDR1 and CDR2: ENHRY, SYGVKD. CDR3 sequence reads: CATKVEGRNTIYF. The CDR3 nucleotides are TGTGCCACCAAGGTGGAGGGCCGGAACACCATATATTTT.

Many counts were recorded for this clonotype. The chain couples TRBV9 to TRBJ2-1; the D is unclear. The CDR3 extends over 12 amino acids. CDR1 is SGDLS, CDR2 YYNGEE, per germline. V lost 0 bases, J lost 6 bases, and 4 bases lay in between. CDR3 residues: CASSVASNEQFF. Here the CDR3 DNA reads TGTGCCAGCAGCGTAGCTAGCAATGAGCAGTTCTTC.

In this sample, this clonotype turned up many times. The chain employs TRBV20-1 and TRBJ2-1; 12 bases fit TRBD2. Germline loops: CDR1 DFQATT, CDR2 SNEGSKA (reference sequence). V lost 6 bases and J lost 5; bases outside the gene matches: 11. This CDR3 has 16 amino acids. CDR3 sequence (DNA): TGCAGTGCGGCATGGTGGAGACTAGCGGGGGACAATGAGCAGTTCTTC. Translating it yields CSAAWWRLAGDNEQFF.

In this sample, this clonotype turned up a few times. The J gene is TRBJ2-5, the V gene TRBV10-3, with D hard to call. The CDR3 has 15 residues. Germline values: CDR1 ENHRY, CDR2 SYGVKD. V was clipped by 0 bases and J by 5 bases, with 13 bases between them. The CDR3 DNA sequence: TGTGCCATCAGTGAGTCCTTGTTGGCTGGTGAGACCCAGTACTTC. It translates to CAISESLLAGETQYF.

V usage is TRBV11-1 and J usage is TRBJ2-7, with 8 positions matching TRBD2. CDR1 SGHAT and CDR2 FQDESV come from the germline V gene (reference sequence). The CDR3 length is 16 residues. V trimming: 1 base; J trimming: 3 bases; junction bases outside the gene matches: 8. The CDR3 bases are TGTGCCAGCAGCTTAGGTCCCTCCAGCGGGAGCTACGAGCAGTACTTC. Protein sequence: CASSLGPSSGSYEQYF.

The rearrangement links TRBV18 to TRBJ2-3; D remains ambiguous. From germline, CDR1 is KGHSH and CDR2 LQKENI. The CDR3 sequence is 14 residues long. V dropped 0 bases and J dropped 4 bases, with 8 bases sitting between them. The DNA for the CDR3 is TGTGCCAGCTCACCACCTACAGATTCAGATACGCAGTATTTT. Encoded protein: CASSPPTDSDTQYF.

The V gene is TRBV2, the J gene TRBJ1-2, with unresolved D. The CDR3 length is 14 residues. Trimming shortened V by 2 bases and J by 2 bases, and 9 bases separated the two germline ends. Germline V CDR1 and CDR2: SNHLY, FYNNEI. CDR3 bases: TGTGCCAGCAGTGAACTGGATTCGAACTATGGCTACACCTTC. This translates into CASSELDSNYGYTF.

Notes on this clonotype: At one of its ends the junction is not consistent with the germline gene, which may arise from a read error. The chain carries TRBV2 and TRBJ2-3, with D unresolved. From germline, CDR1 is SNHLY and CDR2 FYNNEI. The CDR3 contains 14 residues. CDR3 DNA sequence: TGCGCCAGCAGTAAGCGCGGAGACACAGATACGCAGTATTTT. Residues: CASSKRGDTDTQYF.

The chain carries TRBV24-1 and TRBJ2-1; 12 bases line up with TRBD2. Germline V gene lookup returns CDR1 KGHDR and CDR2 SFDVKD. The trim removed 4 bases at V and 4 bases at J, leaving 4 bases unmatched. The CDR3 runs 16 residues. The CDR3 here is CATSDRTSGAYNEQFF. The CDR3 nucleotides read TGTGCCACCAGTGACCGGACTAGCGGGGCATACAATGAGCAGTTCTTC.

In its sample, this clonotype was seen many times. V is TRBV7-9 and J is TRBJ2-2; no reliable D call. The CDR3 consists of 14 residues. Germline CDR1 is SEHNR and CDR2 is FQNEAQ (reference sequence). Between the trimmed V and J ends, which lost 5 bases and 5 bases, there was a span of 12 bases. CDR3 bases: TGTGCCAGCAGCGCGACCCACCCGACCGGGGAGCTGTTTTTT. Translated: CASSATHPTGELFF.

This chain uses TRBV20-1 with TRBJ2-5; TRBD2 matches at 8 bases. Germline CDR1 reads DFQATT; CDR2 reads SNEGSKA (reference sequence). This CDR3 has 14 amino acids. V shed 4 bases and J 6 bases; nucleotides not matched to a gene: 10. The CDR3 bases are TGCAGTGCTATTCCCTCGGGAGGGGCTCAGACCCAGTACTTC. Protein sequence: CSAIPSGGAQTQYF.

A few counts support this clonotype. CDR3 loop: CSVWSQETQYF. For the CDR3, the DNA is TGCAGCGTTTGGTCTCAAGAGACCCAGTACTTC. This chain joins TRBV29-1 and TRBJ2-5; D is unclear. Germline V CDR1 and CDR2: SQVTM, ANQGSEA. The CDR3 covers 11 residues. V was trimmed by 5 bases and J by 2 bases, leaving 6 bases between them.

V and J are TRBV7-6 and TRBJ2-1; D unresolved. From germline, CDR1 is SGHVS and CDR2 FNYEAQ. The germline V and J ends were trimmed by 8 bases and 7 bases, with 12 bases remaining between them. The CDR3 loop spans 12 amino acids. The CDR3 protein is CASPFMDNEQFF. CDR3 sequence (DNA): TGTGCCAGCCCTTTTATGGATAATGAGCAGTTCTTC.

There are many counts of this clonotype. The chain joins TRBV5-1 to TRBJ2-1; D may match TRBD1 or TRBD2 (6 bases each). CDR3 size: 14 residues. The V and J ends lost 4 bases and 9 bases respectively, with 17 bases between them. The germline V gene encodes CDR1 SGHRS and CDR2 YFSETQ. Here the CDR3 DNA reads TGCGCCAGCAGCCCAACACCGGGGGCGGCTGAGCAGTTCTTC. The encoded protein is CASSPTPGAAEQFF.

This clonotype was seen repeatedly, ten times or more. The rearrangement uses TRBV7-9 and TRBJ1-6; unclear D gene. This CDR3 spans 16 amino acids. The V gene's germline CDR1 is SEHNR and CDR2 FQNEAQ (reference sequence). V lost 5 bases and J lost 5, with 16 bases in between. CDR3 coding DNA: TGTGCCAGCAGCCCTAAGCCTGGGGTGGATAATTCACCCCTCCACTTT. Translation: CASSPKPGVDNSPLHF.

This clonotype has ten or more counts. The V and J genes are TRBV7-9 and TRBJ2-5; a possible D gene is TRBD2 (5 bases). Between the trimmed V and J ends, which lost 4 bases and 7 bases, there was a span of 13 bases. The CDR3 runs 13 residues. CDR1 and CDR2 (germline): SEHNR, FQNEAQ (reference sequence). As DNA, the CDR3 is TGTGCCAGCAGCTCCAGCGGCCAGAGGACCCAGTACTTC. Protein product: CASSSSGQRTQYF.

At least ten counts were recorded for this clonotype. The chain carries TRBV29-1 and TRBJ2-3; a weak D match, TRBD2 (6 bases). Trimming took 4 bases from V and 0 from J, leaving 17 bases between them. Germline-derived CDR1 and CDR2 are SQVTM and ANQGSEA. This CDR3 comprises 16 residues. The CDR3 DNA sequence: TGCAGCGTTGTTTTTTTTGTGGGGACTAGCACAGATACGCAGTATTTT. This gives the protein CSVVFFVGTSTDTQYF.

This clonotype was picked up many times. The chain is built from TRBV2 and TRBJ2-5, with 10 nucleotides matching TRBD2. The CDR3 extends over 13 amino acids. V trimming: 7 bases; J trimming: 6 bases; junction bases outside the gene matches: 5. Germline lookup yields CDR1 SNHLY and CDR2 FYNNEI. CDR3 loop: CASTISGGKTQYF. CDR3 in DNA: TGTGCCAGCACTATTAGCGGGGGGAAGACCCAGTACTTC.

The chain recombines TRBV20-1 with TRBJ1-1; D gene ambiguous. CDR3 length equals 11 residues. V was cut by 0 bases and J by 8 bases, with 7 bases left in between. Germline CDR1 DFQATT, CDR2 SNEGSKA (reference sequence). The DNA for the CDR3 is TGCAGTGCTAGAGAGGCGGTGGAAGCTTTCTTT. The encoded protein is CSAREAVEAFF.

The chain uses TRBV20-1 and TRBJ2-7; 7 bases are shared with TRBD1. J gave up 2 bases and V 6 bases, and 16 bases lay outside the gene matches. The CDR3 sequence is 16 residues long. The germline V gene has CDR1 DFQATT and CDR2 SNEGSKA (reference sequence). CDR3 amino acids: CSAKHPDRDITYEQYF. The CDR3 DNA reads TGCAGTGCCAAACATCCTGACAGGGATATCACCTACGAGCAGTACTTC.

This clonotype occurred many times. This sequence joins TRBV14 and TRBJ2-3; possibly TRBD1 or TRBD2 for D (5 bases each). Germline V CDR1 and CDR2: SGHDN, FVKESK. The CDR3 is 14 amino acids. Trimming cost V 3 bases and J 1 base, with 8 bases left between them. CDR3 loop: CASSHGDRTDTQYF. CDR3 in DNA: TGTGCCAGCAGCCATGGGGACCGCACAGATACGCAGTATTTT.

CDR3: CATSRDRGLQTQYF. In DNA form, the CDR3 reads TGTGCCACCAGCAGAGACAGGGGCCTCCAGACCCAGTACTTC. V is TRBV15 and J is TRBJ2-5, with D maybe TRBD1 (6 bases). CDR3 length: 14 amino acids. CDR1 and CDR2 (germline): LNHNV, YYDKDF (reference sequence). Trimming removed 0 bases from V and 6 bases from J, with 11 bases in between. Full variable domain (outside the CDR3, taken from reference TRBV15 and TRBJ2-5): DAMVIQNPRYQVTQFGKPVTLSCSQTLNHNVMYWYQQKSSQAPKLLFHYYDKDFNNEADTPDNFQSRRPNTSFCFLDIRSPGLGDTAMYLCATSRDRGLQTQYFGPGTRLLVL.

The V call is TRBV2, the J call TRBJ1-2; 9 nucleotides line up with TRBD1. This CDR3 is 14 amino acids long. The germline gives CDR1 SNHLY, CDR2 FYNNEI. The ends lost 0 bases at V and 8 bases at J; junction bases unmatched: 4. Here the CDR3 reads CASSEAMGQGGYTF. The DNA of the CDR3 is TGTGCCAGCAGTGAAGCTATGGGACAGGGAGGCTACACCTTC. The full variable domain, in which reference TRBV2 and TRBJ1-2 provide the parts outside the CDR3, is EPEVTQTPSHQVTQMGQEVILRCVPISNHLYFYWYRQILGQKVEFLVSFYNNEISEKSEIFDDQFSVERPDGSNFTLKIRSTKLEDSAMYFCASSEAMGQGGYTFGSGTRLTVV.

In regard to this clonotype: Just one base apart from a much larger clone, this may be a read error. The chain has TRBV20-1 and TRBJ2-7; 9 positions agree with TRBD2. CDR3 length: 14 amino acids. Germline loops: CDR1 DFQATT, CDR2 SNEGSKA (reference sequence). The CDR3 reads CSARPGTSLSEQCF. CDR3 bases: TGCAGTGCTCGCCCCGGGACTAGCTTGTCCGAGCAGTGCTTC.

The chain employs TRBV19 and TRBJ2-5, with 8 bases that match TRBD2. This CDR3 has 15 amino acids. Germline-derived CDR1 and CDR2 are LNHDA and SQIVND (reference sequence). V shed 6 bases and J 4 bases; nucleotides not matched to a gene: 10. CDR3 amino acids: CASSPAGAKLETQYF. Written as DNA, the CDR3 is TGTGCCAGTAGCCCAGCGGGGGCGAAGTTAGAGACCCAGTACTTC.

This chain joins TRBV10-3 and TRBJ1-5; 8 positions agree with TRBD1. J lost 6 bases, V lost 2 bases, and 3 bases had no gene match. This CDR3 has 14 residues. The germline CDR1 and CDR2 sequences are ENHRY and SYGVKD. CDR3 sequence reads: CAISETGGLQPQHF. CDR3 DNA sequence: TGTGCCATCAGTGAGACAGGGGGTCTTCAGCCCCAGCATTTT.